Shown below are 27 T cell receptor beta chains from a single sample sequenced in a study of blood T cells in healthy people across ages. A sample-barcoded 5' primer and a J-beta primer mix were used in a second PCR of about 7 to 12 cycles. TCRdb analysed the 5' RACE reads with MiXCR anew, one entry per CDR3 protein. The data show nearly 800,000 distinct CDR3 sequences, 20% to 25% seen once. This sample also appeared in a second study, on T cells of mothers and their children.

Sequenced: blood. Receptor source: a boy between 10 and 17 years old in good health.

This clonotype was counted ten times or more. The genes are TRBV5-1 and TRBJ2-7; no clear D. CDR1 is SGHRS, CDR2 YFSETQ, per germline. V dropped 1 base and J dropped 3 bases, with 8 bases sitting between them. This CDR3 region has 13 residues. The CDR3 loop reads CASSLQSIYEQYF. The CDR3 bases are TGCGCCAGCAGCTTGCAGTCAATCTACGAGCAGTACTTC.

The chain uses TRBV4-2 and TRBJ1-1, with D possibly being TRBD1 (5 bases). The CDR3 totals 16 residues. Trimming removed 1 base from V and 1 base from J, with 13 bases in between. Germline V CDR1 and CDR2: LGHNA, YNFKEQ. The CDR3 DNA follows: TGTGCCAGCAGCCAAGGGCTACAGGACCCGAACACTGAAGCTTTCTTT. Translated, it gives CASSQGLQDPNTEAFF.

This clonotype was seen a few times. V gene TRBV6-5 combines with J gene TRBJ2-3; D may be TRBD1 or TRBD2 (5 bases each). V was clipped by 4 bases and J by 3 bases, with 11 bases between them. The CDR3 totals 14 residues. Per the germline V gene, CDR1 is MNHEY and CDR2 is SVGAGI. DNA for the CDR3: TGTGCCAGCAGTTCGGACGGGGCGACAGATACGCAGTATTTT. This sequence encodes CASSSDGATDTQYF.

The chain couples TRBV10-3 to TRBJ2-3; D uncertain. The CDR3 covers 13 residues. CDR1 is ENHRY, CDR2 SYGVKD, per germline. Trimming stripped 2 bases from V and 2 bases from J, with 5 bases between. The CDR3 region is CAISETPTDTQYF. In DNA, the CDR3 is TGTGCCATCAGTGAGACCCCCACAGATACGCAGTATTTT.

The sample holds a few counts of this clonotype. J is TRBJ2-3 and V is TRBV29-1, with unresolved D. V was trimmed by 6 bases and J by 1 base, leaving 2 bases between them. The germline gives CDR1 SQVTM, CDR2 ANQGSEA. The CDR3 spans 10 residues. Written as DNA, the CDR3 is TGCAGCGTCCGCACAGATACGCAGTATTTT. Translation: CSVRTDTQYF.

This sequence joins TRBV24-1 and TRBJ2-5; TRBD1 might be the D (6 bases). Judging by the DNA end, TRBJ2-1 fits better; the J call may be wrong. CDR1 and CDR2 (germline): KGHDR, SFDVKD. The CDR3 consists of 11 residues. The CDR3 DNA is TGTGCCAGCGGACAGTTCAACGAGCAGTTCTTC. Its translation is CASGQFNEQFF.

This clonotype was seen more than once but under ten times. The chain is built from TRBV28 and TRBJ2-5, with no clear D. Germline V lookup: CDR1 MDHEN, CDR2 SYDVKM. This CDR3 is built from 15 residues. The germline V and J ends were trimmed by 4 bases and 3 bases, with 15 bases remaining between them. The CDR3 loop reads CASSSMMDLEETQYF. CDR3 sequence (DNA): TGTGCCAGCAGTTCCATGATGGATCTAGAAGAGACCCAGTACTTC.

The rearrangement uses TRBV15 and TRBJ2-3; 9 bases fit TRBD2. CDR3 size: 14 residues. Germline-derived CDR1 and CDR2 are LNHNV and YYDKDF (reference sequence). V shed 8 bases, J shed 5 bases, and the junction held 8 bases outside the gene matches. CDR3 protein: CATEAGGLQDTQYF. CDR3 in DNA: TGTGCCACCGAGGCGGGAGGGTTACAAGATACGCAGTATTTT. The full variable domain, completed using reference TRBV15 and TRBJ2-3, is DAMVIQNPRYQVTQFGKPVTLSCSQTLNHNVMYWYQQKSSQAPKLLFHYYDKDFNNEADTPDNFQSRRPNTSFCFLDIRSPGLGDTAMYLCATEAGGLQDTQYFGPGTRLTVL.

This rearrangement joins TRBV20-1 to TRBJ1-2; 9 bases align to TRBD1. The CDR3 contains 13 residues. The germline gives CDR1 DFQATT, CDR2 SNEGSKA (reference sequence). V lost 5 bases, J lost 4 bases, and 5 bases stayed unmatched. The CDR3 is CSASLDRGYGYTF. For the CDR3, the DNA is TGCAGTGCTTCATTGGACAGGGGCTATGGCTACACCTTC.

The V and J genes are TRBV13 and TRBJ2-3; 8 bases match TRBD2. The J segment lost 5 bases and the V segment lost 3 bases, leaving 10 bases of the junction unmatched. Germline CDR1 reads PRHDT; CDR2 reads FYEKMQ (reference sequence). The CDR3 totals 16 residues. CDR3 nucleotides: TGTGCCAGCAGCTTTCCCCGGGGGGGATGGGAAGATACGCAGTATTTT. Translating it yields CASSFPRGGWEDTQYF. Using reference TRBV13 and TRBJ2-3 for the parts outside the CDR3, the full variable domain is AAGVIQSPRHLIKEKRETATLKCYPIPRHDTVYWYQQGPGQDPQFLISFYEKMQSDKGSIPDRFSAQQFSDYHSELNMSSLELGDSALYFCASSFPRGGWEDTQYFGPGTRLTVL.

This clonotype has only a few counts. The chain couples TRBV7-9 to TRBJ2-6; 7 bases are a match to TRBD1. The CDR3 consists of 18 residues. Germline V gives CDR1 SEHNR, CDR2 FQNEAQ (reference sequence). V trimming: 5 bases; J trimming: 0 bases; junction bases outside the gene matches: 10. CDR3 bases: TGTGCCAGCAGCCCGGACAGGAGAAAGAGCTCTGGGGCCAACGTCCTGACTTTC. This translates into CASSPDRRKSSGANVLTF. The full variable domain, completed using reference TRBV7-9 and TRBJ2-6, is DTGVSQNPRHKITKRGQNVTFRCDPISEHNRLYWYRQTLGQGPEFLTYFQNEAQLEKSRLLSDRFSAERPKGSFSTLEIQRTEQGDSAMYLCASSPDRRKSSGANVLTFGAGSRLTVL.

The CDR3 DNA follows: TGTGCCAGCAGCTTAGGGGGACTAGCGTTCCAAGAGACCCAGTACTTC. This gives the protein CASSLGGLAFQETQYF. The chain has TRBV7-8 and TRBJ2-5, with 10 bases fitting TRBD2. The CDR3 covers 16 residues. Trimming cost V 1 base and J 1 base; bases outside gene matches: 3. CDR1 SGHVS and CDR2 FQNEAQ come from the germline V gene.

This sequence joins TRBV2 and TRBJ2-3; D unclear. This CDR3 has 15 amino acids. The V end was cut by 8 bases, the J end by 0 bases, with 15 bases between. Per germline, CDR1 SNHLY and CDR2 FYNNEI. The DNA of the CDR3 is TGTGCCAGCGGTCTGGAATCTTCTAGCACAGATACGCAGTATTTT. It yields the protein CASGLESSSTDTQYF.

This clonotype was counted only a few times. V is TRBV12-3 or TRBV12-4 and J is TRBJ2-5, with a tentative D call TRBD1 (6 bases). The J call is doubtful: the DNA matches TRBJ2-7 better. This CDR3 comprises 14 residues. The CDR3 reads CASSLNGDIYEQYF. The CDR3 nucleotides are TGTGCCAGCAGTTTAAATGGGGACATCTACGAGCAGTACTTC.

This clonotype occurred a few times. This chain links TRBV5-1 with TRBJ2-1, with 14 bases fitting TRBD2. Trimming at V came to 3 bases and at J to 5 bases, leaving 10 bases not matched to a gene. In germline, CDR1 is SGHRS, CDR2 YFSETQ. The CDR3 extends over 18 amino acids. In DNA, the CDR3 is TGCGCCAGCAGCTCCGGGACTAGCGGGAGCTTGGGTCACAATGAGCAGTTCTTC. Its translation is CASSSGTSGSLGHNEQFF.

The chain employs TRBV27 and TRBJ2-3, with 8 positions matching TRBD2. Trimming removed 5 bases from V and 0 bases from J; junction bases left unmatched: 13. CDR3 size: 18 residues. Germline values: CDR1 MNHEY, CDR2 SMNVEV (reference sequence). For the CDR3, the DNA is TGTGCCAGCAGTCCCCATGGCGGGGGGACAACTAGCACAGATACGCAGTATTTT. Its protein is CASSPHGGGTTSTDTQYF.

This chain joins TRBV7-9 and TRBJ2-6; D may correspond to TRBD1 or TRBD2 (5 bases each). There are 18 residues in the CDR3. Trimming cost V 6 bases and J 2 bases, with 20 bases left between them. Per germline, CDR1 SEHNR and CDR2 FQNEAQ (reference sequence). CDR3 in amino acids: CASRHRDGIIPGANVLTF. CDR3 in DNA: TGTGCCAGCAGGCACCGGGACGGGATCATACCTGGGGCCAACGTCCTGACTTTC.

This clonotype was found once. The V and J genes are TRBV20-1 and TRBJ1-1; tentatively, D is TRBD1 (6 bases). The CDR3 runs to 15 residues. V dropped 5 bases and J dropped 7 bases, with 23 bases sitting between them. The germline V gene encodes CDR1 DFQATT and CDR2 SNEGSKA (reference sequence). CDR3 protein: CSAAQGWDTPYEAFF. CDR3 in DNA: TGCAGTGCTGCACAAGGCTGGGACACTCCCTATGAAGCTTTCTTT.

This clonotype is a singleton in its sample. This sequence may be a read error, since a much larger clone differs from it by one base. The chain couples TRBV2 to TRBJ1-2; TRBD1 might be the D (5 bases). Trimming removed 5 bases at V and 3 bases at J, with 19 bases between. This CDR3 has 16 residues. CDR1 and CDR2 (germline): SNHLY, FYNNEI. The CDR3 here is CASSHYGQAEYYGYTF. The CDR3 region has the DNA TGTGCCAGCAGTCACTACGGACAAGCAGAATACTATGGCTACACCTTC.

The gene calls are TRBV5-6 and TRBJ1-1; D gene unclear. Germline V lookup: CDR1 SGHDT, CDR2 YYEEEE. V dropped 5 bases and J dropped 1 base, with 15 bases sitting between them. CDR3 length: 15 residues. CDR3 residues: CASSPLGLENTEAFF. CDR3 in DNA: TGTGCCAGCAGTCCGCTCGGACTTGAGAACACTGAAGCTTTCTTT.

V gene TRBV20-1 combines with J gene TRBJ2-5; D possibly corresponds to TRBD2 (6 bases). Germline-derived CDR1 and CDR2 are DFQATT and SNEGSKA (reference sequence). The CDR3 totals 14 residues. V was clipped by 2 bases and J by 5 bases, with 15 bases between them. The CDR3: CSARTGDYLETQYF. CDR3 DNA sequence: TGCAGTGCTAGAACGGGGGATTATTTGGAGACCCAGTACTTC.

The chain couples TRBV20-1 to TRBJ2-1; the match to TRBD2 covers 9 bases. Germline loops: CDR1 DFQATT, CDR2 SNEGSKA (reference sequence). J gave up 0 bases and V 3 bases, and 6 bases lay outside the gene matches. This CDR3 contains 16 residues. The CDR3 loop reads CSARTLAGVSYNEQFF. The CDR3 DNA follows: TGCAGTGCTAGGACTTTAGCGGGGGTCTCCTACAATGAGCAGTTCTTC.

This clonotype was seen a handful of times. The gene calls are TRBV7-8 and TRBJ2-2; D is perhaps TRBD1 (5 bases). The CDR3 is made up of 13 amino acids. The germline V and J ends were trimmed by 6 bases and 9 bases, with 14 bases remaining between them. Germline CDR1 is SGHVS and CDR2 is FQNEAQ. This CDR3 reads CASRGPVGRELFF. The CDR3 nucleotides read TGTGCCAGCAGGGGGCCAGTGGGTCGGGAGCTGTTTTTT.

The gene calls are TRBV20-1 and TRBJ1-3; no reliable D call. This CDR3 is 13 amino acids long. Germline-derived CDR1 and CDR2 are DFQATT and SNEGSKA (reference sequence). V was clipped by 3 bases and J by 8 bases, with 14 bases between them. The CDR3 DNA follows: TGCAGTGCTAGTCCGGGTTCGGGAGACACCATATATTTT. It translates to CSASPGSGDTIYF.

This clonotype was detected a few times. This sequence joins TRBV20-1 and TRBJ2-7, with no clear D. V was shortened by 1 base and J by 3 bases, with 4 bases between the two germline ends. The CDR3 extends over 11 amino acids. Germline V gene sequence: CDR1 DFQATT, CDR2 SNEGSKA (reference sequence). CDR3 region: CSARVVYEQYF. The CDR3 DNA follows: TGCAGTGCTAGAGTAGTCTACGAGCAGTACTTC.

In DNA, the CDR3 is TGTGCCAGCAGTCCTATTCCCTCGAGCGTGAGGGGTAGAAAGGACACTGAAGCTTTCTTT. Translation gives CASSPIPSSVRGRKDTEAFF. V gene TRBV28 combines with J gene TRBJ1-1, with a possible D match to TRBD1 (5 bases). The germline V gene has CDR1 MDHEN and CDR2 SYDVKM. Trimming removed 5 bases at V and 3 bases at J, with 31 bases between. The CDR3 contains 20 residues.

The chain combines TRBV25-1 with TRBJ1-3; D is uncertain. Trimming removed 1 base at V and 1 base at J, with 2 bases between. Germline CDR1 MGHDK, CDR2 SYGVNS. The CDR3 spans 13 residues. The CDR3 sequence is CASSESSGNTIYF. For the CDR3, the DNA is TGTGCCAGCAGTGAATCTTCTGGAAACACCATATATTTT.